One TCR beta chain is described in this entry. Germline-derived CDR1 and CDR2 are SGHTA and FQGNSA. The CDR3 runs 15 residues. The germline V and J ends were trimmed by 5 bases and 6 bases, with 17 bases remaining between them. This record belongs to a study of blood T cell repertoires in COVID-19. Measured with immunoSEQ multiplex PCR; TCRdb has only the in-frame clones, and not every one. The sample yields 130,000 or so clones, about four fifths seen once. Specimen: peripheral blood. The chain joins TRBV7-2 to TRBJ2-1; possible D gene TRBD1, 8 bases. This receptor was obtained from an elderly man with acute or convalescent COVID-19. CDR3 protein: CASSIQTGGVNEQFF. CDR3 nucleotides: TGTGCCAGCAGCATACAAACAGGGGGGGTCAATGAGCAGTTCTTC.